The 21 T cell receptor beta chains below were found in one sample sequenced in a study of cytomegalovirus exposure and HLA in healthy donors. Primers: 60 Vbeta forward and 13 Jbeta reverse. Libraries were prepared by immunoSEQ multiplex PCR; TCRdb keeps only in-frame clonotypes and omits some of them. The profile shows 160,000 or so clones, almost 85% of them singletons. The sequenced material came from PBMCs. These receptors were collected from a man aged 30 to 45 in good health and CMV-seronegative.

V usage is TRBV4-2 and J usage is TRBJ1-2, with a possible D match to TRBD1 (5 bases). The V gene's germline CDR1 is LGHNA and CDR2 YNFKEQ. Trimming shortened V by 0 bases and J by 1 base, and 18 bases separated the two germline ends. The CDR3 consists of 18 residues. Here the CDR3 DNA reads TGTGCCAGCAGCCAAGAATTAAGGGGCCTCACCTTTAACTATGGCTACACCTTC. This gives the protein CASSQELRGLTFNYGYTF.

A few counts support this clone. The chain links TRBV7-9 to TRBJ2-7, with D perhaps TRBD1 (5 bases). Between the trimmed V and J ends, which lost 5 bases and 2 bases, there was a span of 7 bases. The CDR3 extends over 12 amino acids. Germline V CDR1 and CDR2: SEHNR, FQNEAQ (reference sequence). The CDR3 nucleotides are TGTGCCAGCAGCCCAGGGACCTACGAGCAGTACTTC. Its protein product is CASSPGTYEQYF.

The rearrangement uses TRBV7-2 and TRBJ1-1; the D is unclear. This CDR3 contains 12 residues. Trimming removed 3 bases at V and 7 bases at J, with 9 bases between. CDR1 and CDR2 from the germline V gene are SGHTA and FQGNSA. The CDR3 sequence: CASSFVASEAFF. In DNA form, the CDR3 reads TGTGCCAGCAGCTTCGTTGCCAGTGAAGCTTTCTTT.

Here the CDR3 reads CASRGGLADYNEQFF. The CDR3 DNA reads TGCGCCAGCAGGGGGGGACTAGCGGACTACAATGAGCAGTTCTTC. The chain links TRBV5-1 to TRBJ2-1, with TRBD2 matching over 11 bases. Trimming took 5 bases from V and 3 from J; bases not matched to a gene: 4. CDR1 and CDR2 from the germline V gene are SGHRS and YFSETQ. The CDR3 is 15 amino acids.

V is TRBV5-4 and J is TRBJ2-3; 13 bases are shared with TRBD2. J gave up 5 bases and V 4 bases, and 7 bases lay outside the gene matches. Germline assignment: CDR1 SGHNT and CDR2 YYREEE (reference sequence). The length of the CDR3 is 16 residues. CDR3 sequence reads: CASSPTSGRALDTQYF. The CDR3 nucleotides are TGTGCCAGCAGCCCTACTAGCGGGAGGGCCCTAGATACGCAGTATTTT.

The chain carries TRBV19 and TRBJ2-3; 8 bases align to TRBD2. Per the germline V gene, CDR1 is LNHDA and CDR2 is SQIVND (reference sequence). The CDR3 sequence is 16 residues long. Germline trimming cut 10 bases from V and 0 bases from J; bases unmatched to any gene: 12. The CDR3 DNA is TGTGCCACCCGCAATGTAGCGGGAACTAGCACAGATACGCAGTATTTT. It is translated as CATRNVAGTSTDTQYF.

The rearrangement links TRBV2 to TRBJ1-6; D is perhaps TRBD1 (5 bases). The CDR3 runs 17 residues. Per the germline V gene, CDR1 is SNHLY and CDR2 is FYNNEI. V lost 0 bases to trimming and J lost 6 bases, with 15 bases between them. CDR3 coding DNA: TGTGCCAGCAGTGAAGCCGGACGGCCTAGGGGTAATTCACCCCTCCACTTT. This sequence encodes CASSEAGRPRGNSPLHF.

The CDR3 here is CASSRDRVYSYEQYF. In nucleotides, the CDR3 is TGCGCCAGCTCTCGGGACAGGGTATACTCCTACGAGCAGTACTTC. The V gene is TRBV4-1, the J gene TRBJ2-7, with 9 bases aligning to TRBD1. The J segment lost 0 bases and the V segment lost 8 bases, leaving 8 bases of the junction unmatched. The CDR3 runs to 15 residues. Germline loops: CDR1 MGHRA, CDR2 YSYEKL.

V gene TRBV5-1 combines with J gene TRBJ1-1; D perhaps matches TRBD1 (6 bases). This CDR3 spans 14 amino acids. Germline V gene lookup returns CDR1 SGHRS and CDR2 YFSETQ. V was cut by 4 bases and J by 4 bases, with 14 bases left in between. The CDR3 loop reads CASSVDSRSTEAFF. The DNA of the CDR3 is TGCGCCAGCAGCGTGGACAGTCGTTCCACTGAAGCTTTCTTT.

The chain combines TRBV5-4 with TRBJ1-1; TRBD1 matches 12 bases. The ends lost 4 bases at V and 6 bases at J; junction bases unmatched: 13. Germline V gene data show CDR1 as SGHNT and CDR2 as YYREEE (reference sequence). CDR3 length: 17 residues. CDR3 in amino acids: CASSPVPGQGAGPEAFF. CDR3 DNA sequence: TGTGCCAGCAGCCCCGTCCCGGGACAGGGGGCGGGCCCTGAAGCTTTCTTT.

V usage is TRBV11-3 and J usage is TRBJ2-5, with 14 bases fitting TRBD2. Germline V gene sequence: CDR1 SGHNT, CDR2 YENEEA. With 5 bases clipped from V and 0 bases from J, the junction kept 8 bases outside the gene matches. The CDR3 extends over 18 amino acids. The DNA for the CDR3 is TGTGCCAGCAGCCCCCGACTAGCGGGAGGGCCGCACCAAGAGACCCAGTACTTC. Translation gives CASSPRLAGGPHQETQYF.

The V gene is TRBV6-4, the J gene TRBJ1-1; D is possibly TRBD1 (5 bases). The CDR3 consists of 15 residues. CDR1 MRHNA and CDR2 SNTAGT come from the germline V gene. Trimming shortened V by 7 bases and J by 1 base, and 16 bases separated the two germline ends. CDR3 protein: CASTAAFGGNTEAFF. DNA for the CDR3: TGTGCCAGCACTGCAGCGTTCGGGGGGAACACTGAAGCTTTCTTT.

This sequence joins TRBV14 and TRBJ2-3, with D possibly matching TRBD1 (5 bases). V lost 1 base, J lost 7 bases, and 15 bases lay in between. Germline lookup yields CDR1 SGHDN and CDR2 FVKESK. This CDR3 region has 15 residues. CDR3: CASSQGGPLRNTQYF. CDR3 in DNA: TGTGCCAGCAGCCAAGGGGGCCCGCTTCGAAATACGCAGTATTTT.

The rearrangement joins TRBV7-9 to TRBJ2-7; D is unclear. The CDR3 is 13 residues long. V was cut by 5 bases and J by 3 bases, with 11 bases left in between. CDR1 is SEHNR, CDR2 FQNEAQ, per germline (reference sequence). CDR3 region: CASSNPTLYEQYF. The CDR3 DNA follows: TGTGCCAGCAGCAACCCGACACTCTACGAGCAGTACTTC.

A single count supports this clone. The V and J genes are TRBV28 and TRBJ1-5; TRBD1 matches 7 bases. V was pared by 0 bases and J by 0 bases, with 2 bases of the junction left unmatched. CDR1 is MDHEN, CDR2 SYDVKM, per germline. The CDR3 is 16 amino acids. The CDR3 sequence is CASSLWSGGSNQPQHF. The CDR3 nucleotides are TGTGCCAGCAGTTTATGGTCAGGGGGTAGCAATCAGCCCCAGCATTTT.

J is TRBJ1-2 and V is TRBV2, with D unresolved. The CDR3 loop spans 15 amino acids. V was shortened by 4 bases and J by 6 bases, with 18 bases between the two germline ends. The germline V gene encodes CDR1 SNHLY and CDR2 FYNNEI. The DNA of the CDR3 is TGTGCCAGCAGTGTTCCGGGTTCTAACGCGGATGGCTACACCTTC. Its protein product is CASSVPGSNADGYTF.

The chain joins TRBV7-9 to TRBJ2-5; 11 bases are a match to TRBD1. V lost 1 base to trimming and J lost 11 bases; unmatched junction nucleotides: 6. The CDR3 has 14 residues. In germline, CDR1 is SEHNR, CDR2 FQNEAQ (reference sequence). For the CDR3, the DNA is TGTGCCAGCAGCTTAGGGACAGGGGGCAAGGAGCAGTACTTC. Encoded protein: CASSLGTGGKEQYF.

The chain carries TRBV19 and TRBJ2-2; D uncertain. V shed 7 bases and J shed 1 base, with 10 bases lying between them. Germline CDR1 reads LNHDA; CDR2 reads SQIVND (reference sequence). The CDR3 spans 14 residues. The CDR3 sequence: CASKPLENTGELFF. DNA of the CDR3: TGTGCCAGTAAACCCCTAGAGAACACCGGGGAGCTGTTTTTT.

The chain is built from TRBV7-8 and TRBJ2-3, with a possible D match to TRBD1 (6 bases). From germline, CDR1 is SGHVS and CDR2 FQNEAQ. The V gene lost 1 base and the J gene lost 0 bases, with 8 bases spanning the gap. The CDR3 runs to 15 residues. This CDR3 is CASSLGTVSTDTQYF. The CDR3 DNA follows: TGTGCCAGCAGCTTAGGGACAGTCAGCACAGATACGCAGTATTTT. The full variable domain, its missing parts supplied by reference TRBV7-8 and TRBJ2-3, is GAGVSQSPRYKVAKRGQDVALRCDPISGHVSLFWYQQALGQGPEFLTYFQNEAQLDKSGLPSDRFFAERPEGSVSTLKIQRTQQEDSAVYLCASSLGTVSTDTQYFGPGTRLTVL.

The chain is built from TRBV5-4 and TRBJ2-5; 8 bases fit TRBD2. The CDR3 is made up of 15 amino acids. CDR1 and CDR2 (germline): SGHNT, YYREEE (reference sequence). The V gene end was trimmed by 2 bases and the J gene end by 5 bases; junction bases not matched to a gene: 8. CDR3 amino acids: CASSFSSGRVETQYF. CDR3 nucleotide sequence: TGTGCCAGCAGCTTTTCCAGCGGGAGAGTCGAGACCCAGTACTTC.

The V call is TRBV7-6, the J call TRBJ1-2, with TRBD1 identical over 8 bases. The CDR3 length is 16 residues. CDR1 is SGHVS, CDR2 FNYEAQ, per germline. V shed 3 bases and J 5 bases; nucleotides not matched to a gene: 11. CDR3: CASSFDRGVCLYGYTF. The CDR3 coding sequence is TGTGCCAGCAGCTTTGACAGGGGAGTTTGCTTGTATGGCTACACCTTC.